The clone carrying this TCR beta chain was found once. This specimen belongs to a study of blood T cell repertoires in COVID-19. Per the authors' pipeline: The authors estimated nucleated cell counts from reference gene primer amplification. Data came from immunoSEQ multiplex PCR; TCRdb stores just in-frame clones and leaves some out. V and J calls and clone size are those listed in that table; D and trimming were worked out from the DNA. In the table there are 5,500 to 6,500 clones, more than 70% of which are singletons. The germline gives CDR1 LNHDA, CDR2 SQIVND (reference sequence). The CDR3 contains 15 residues. V shed 4 bases and J shed 0 bases, with 11 bases lying between them.

The specimen was peripheral blood. This receptor was obtained from a human donor in a cohort sampled during active COVID-19. V and J are TRBV19 and TRBJ2-3, with D tentatively TRBD1 (6 bases). The CDR3 sequence is CASSRTGPSTDTQYF. The CDR3 bases are TGTGCCAGTAGTAGAACAGGGCCTAGCACAGATACGCAGTATTTT. The variable domain in full, with the rest retrieved from reference TRBV19 and TRBJ2-3, is DGGITQSPKYLFRKEGQNVTLSCEQNLNHDAMYWYRQDPGQGLRLIYYSQIVNDFQKGDIAEGYSVSREKKESFPLTVTSAQKNPTAFYLCASSRTGPSTDTQYFGPGTRLTVL.